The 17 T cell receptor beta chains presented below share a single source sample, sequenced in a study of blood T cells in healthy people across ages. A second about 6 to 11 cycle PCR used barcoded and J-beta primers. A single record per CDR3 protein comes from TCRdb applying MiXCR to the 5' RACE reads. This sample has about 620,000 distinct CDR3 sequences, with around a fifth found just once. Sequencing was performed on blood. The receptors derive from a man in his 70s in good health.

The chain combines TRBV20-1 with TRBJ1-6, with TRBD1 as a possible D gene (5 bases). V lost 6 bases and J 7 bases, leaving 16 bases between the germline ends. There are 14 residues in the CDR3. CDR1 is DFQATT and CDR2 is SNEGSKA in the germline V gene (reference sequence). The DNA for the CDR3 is TGCAGTGCCCGACCCGGGGGTAGAAATTCACCCCTCCACTTT. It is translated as CSARPGGRNSPLHF.

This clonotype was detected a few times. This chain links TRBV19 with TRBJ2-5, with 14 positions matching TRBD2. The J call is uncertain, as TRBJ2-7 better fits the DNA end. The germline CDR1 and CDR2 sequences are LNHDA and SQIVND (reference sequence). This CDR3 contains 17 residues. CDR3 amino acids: CASSAGTSGSFTYEQYF. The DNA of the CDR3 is TGTGCCAGTAGCGCCGGGACTAGCGGGAGTTTTACGTACGAGCAGTACTTC.

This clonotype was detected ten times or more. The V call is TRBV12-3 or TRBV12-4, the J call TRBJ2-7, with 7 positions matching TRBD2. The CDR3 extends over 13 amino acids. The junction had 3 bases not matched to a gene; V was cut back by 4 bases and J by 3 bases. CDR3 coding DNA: TGTGCCAGCAGTTGGGGACTATTCTACGAGCAGTACTTC. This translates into CASSWGLFYEQYF.

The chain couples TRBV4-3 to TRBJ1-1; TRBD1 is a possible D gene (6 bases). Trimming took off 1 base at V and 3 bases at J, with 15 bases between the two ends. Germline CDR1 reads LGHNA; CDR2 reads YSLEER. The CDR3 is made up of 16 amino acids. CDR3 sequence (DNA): TGCGCCAGCAGCCAAGTCAGCACGGACAGCTACACTGAAGCTTTCTTT. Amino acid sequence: CASSQVSTDSYTEAFF.

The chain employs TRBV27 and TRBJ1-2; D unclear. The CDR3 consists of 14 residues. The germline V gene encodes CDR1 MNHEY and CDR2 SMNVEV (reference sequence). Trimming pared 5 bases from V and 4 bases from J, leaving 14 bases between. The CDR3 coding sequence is TGTGCCAGCAGTCCGGCCGCCACGGCCTATGGCTACACCTTC. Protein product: CASSPAATAYGYTF.

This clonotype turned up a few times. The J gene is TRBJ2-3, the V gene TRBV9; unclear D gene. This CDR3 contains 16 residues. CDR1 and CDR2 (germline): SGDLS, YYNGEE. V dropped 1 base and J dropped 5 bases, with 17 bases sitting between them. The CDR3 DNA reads TGTGCCAGCAGCGTAAAAAGTCAGCTTAGTGGAGATACGCAGTATTTT. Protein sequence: CASSVKSQLSGDTQYF.

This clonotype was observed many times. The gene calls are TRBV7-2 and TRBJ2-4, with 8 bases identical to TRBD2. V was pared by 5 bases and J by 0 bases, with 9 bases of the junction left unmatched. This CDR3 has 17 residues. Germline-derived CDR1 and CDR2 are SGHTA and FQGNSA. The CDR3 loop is CASSTLAASLAKNIQYF. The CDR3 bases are TGTGCCAGCAGCACACTAGCGGCATCACTAGCCAAAAACATTCAGTACTTC.

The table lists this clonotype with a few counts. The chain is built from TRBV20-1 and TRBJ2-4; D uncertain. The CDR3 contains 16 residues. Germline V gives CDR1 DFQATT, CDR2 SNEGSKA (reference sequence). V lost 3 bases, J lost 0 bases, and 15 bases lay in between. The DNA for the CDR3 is TGCAGTGCTAGCGTTTACGGAAAACTAGCCAAAAACATTCAGTACTTC. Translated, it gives CSASVYGKLAKNIQYF.

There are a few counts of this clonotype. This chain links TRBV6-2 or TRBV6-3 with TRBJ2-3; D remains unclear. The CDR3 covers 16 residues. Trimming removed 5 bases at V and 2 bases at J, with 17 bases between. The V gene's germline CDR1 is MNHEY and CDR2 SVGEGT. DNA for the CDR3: TGTGCCAGCAGTGCCGACGACTTTTACTCCACAGATACGCAGTATTTT. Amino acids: CASSADDFYSTDTQYF.

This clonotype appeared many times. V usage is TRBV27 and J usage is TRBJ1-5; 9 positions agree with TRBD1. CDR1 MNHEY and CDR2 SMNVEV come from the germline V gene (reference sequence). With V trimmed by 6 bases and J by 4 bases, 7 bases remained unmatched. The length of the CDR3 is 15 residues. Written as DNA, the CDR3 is TGTGCCAGCAGACCACAGGGGGCTGGAAATCAGCCCCAGCATTTT. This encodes CASRPQGAGNQPQHF.

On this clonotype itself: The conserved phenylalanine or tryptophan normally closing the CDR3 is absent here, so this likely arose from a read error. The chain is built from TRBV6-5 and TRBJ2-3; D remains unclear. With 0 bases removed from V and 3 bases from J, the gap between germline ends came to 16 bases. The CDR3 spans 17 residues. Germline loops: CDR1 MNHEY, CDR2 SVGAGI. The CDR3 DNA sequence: TGTGCCAGCAGTTACTCGTTAGGGTCGATTGCAACAGATACGCAGTATTCT. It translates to CASSYSLGSIATDTQYS.

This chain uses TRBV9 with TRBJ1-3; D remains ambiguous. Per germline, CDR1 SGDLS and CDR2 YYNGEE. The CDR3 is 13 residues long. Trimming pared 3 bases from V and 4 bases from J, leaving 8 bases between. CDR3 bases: TGTGCCAGCAGCGATGGCCCAGGAAACACCATATATTTT. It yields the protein CASSDGPGNTIYF.

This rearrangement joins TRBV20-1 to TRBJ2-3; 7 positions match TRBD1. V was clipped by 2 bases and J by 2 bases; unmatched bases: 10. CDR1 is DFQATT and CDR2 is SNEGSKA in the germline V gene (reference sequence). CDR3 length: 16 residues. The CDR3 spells CSARSEGALLTDTQYF. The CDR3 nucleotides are TGCAGTGCTAGATCTGAGGGGGCCCTCCTCACAGATACGCAGTATTTT.

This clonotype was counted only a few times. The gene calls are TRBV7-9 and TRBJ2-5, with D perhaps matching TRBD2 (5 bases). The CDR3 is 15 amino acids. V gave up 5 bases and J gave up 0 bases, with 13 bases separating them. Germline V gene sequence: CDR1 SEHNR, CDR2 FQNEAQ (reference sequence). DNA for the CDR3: TGTGCCAGCAGCGAGGACTGGAGATACCAAGAGACCCAGTACTTC. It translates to CASSEDWRYQETQYF.

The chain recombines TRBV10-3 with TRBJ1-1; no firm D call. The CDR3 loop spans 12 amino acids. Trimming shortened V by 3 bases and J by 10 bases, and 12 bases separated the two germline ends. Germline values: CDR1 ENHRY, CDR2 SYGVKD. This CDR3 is CAISEGGPGAFF. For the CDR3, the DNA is TGTGCCATCAGTGAAGGTGGCCCCGGAGCTTTCTTT.

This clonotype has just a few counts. In DNA form, the CDR3 reads TGCAGTGCCATCCCACCCCCTAGCGGCAAAAGAAGGGAGCAGTACTTC. Encoded protein: CSAIPPPSGKRREQYF. The V call is TRBV20-1, the J call TRBJ2-7, with 7 bases that match TRBD2. Per the germline V gene, CDR1 is DFQATT and CDR2 is SNEGSKA (reference sequence). Trimming took 6 bases from V and 7 from J; bases not matched to a gene: 21. The CDR3 contains 16 residues.

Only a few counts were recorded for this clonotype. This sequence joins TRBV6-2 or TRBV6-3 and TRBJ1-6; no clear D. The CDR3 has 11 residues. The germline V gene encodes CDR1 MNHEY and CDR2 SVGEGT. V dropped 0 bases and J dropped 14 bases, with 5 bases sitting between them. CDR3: CASSYSLALHF. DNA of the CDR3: TGTGCCAGCAGTTACTCTTTGGCCCTCCACTTT.